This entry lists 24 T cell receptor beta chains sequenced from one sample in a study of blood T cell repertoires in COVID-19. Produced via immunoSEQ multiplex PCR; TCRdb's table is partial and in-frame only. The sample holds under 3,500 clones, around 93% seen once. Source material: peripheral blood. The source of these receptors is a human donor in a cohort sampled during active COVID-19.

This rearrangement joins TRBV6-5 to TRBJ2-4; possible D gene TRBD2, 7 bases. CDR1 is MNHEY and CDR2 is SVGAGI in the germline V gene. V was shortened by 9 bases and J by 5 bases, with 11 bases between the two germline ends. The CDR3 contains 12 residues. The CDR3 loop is CARWGGQNIQYF. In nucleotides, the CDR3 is TGTGCCAGGTGGGGGGGCCAAAACATTCAGTACTTC.

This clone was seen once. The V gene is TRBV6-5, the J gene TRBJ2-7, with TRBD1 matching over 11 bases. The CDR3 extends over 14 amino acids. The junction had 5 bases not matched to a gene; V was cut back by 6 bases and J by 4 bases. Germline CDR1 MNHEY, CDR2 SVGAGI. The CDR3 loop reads CASRNGQGAYEQYF. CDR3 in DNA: TGTGCCAGCAGAAACGGACAGGGGGCTTACGAGCAGTACTTC.

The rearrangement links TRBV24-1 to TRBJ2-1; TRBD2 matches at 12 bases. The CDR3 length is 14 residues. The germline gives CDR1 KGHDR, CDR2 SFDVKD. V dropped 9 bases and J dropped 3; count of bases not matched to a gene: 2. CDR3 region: CATQTSGGYNEQFF. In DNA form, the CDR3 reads TGTGCCACCCAGACTAGCGGGGGCTACAATGAGCAGTTCTTC.

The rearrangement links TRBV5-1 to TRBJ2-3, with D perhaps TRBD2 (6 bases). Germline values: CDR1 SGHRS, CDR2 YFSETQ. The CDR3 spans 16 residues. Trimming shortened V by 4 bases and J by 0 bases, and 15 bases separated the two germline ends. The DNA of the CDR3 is TGCGCCAGCAGCGCGAAAACCGGGACTAGCACAGATACGCAGTATTTT. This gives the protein CASSAKTGTSTDTQYF. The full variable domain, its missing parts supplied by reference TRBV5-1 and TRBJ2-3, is KAGVTQTPRYLIKTRGQQVTLSCSPISGHRSVSWYQQTPGQGLQFLFEYFSETQRNKGNFPGRFSGRQFSNSRSEMNVSTLELGDSALYLCASSAKTGTSTDTQYFGPGTRLTVL.

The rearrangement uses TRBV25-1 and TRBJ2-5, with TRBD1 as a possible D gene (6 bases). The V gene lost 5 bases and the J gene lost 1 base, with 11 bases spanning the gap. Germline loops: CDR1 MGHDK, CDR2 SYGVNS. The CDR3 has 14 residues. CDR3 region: CASSSTGSQETQYF. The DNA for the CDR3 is TGTGCCAGCAGTTCTACAGGGTCCCAAGAGACCCAGTACTTC.

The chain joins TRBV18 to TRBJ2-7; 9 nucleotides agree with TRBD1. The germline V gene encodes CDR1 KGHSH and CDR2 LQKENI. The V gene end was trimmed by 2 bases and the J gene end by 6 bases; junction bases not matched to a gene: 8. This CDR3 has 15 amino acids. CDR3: CASSPNSGQGSEQYF. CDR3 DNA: TGTGCCAGCTCACCAAATTCGGGACAGGGTAGCGAGCAGTACTTC.

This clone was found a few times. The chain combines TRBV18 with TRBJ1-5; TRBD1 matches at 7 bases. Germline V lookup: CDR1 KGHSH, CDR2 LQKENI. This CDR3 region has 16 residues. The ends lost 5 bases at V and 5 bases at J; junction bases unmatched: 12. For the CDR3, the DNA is TGTGCCAGCTCATCAAATACAGGGGAAATCGATCAGCCCCAGCATTTT. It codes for CASSSNTGEIDQPQHF.

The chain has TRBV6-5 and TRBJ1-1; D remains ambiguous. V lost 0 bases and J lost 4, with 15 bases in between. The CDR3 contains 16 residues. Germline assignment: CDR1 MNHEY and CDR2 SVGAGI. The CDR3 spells CASSYSGRPQTTEAFF. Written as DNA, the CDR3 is TGTGCCAGCAGTTACTCGGGCAGACCCCAGACCACTGAAGCTTTCTTT.

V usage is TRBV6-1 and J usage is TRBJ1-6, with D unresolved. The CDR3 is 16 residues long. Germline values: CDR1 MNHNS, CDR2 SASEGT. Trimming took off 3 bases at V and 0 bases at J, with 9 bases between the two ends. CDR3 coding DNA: TGTGCCAGCAGTGATGCTGGGAGCTCCTATAATTCACCCCTCCACTTT. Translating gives CASSDAGSSYNSPLHF.

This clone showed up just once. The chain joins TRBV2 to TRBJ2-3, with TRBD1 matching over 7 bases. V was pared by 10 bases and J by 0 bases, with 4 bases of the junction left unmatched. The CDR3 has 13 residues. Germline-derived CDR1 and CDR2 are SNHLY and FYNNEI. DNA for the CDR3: TGTGCCACCGGACAGGAGAGCACAGATACGCAGTATTTT. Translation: CATGQESTDTQYF.

CDR3 DNA: TGTGCCAGCAGTTACTGGACACTCACAGATACGCAGTATTTT. It specifies CASSYWTLTDTQYF. The chain links TRBV6-2 or TRBV6-3 to TRBJ2-3; tentative D call: TRBD1 (5 bases). Trimming took off 1 base at V and 2 bases at J, with 7 bases between the two ends. CDR1 is MNHEY, CDR2 SVGEGT, per germline. There are 14 residues in the CDR3.

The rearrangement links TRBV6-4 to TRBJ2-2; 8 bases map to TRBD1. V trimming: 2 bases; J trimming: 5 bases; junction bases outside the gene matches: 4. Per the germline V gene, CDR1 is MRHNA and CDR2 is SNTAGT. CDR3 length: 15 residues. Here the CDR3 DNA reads TGTGCCAGCAGTGACACAGGGGGAGGAACCGGGGAGCTGTTTTTT. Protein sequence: CASSDTGGGTGELFF.

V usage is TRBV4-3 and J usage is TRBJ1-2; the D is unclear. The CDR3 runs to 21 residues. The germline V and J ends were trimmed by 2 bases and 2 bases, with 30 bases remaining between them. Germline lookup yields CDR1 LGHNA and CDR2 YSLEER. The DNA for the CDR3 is TGCGCCAGCAGCCAATACATTACCTCCCTGGGAGACCCGACTCTGAACTATGGCTACACCTTC. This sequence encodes CASSQYITSLGDPTLNYGYTF.

CDR3 bases: TGTGCCAGCAGCCCCGGGAGCCTCTACGAGCAGTACTTC. It encodes CASSPGSLYEQYF. V usage is TRBV7-6 and J usage is TRBJ2-7; a possible D gene is TRBD2 (6 bases). V was cut by 5 bases and J by 3 bases, with 11 bases left in between. This CDR3 is 13 amino acids long. Germline CDR1 SGHVS, CDR2 FNYEAQ.

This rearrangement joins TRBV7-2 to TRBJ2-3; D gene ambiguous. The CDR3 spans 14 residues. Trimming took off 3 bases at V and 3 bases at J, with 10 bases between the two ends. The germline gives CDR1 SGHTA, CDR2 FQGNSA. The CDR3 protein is CASSFYSRTDTQYF. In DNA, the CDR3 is TGTGCCAGCAGCTTTTACAGCAGAACAGATACGCAGTATTTT.

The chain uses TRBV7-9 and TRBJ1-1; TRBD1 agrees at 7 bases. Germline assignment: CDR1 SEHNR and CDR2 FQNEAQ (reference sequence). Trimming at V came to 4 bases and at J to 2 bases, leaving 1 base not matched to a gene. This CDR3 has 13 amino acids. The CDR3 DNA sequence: TGTGCCAGCAGCTCAGGGGGTAACACTGAAGCTTTCTTT. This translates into CASSSGGNTEAFF.

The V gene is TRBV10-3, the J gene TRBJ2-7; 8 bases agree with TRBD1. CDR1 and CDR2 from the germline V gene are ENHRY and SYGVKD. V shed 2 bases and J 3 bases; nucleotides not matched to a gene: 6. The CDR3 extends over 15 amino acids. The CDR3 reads CAISEETGANYEQYF. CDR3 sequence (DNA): TGTGCCATCAGTGAGGAGACAGGGGCTAACTACGAGCAGTACTTC.

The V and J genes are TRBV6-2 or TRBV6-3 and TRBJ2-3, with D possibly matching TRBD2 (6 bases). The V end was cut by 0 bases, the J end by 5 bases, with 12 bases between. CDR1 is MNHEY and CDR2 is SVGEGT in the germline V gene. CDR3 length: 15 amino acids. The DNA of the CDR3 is TGTGCCAGCAGTTACTCGGAGGGGCTAGAAGATACGCAGTATTTT. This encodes CASSYSEGLEDTQYF.

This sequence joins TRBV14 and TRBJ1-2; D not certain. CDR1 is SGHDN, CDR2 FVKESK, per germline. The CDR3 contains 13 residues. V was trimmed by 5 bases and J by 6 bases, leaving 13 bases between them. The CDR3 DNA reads TGTGCCAGCAGCGAGTGGCGACGGGATGGCTACACCTTC. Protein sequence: CASSEWRRDGYTF.

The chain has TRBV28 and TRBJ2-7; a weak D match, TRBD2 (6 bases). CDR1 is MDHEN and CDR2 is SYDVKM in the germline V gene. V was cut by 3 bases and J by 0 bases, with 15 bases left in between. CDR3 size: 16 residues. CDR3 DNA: TGTGCCAGCAGTTTTTCACTAGCTACCCTCTCCTACGAGCAGTACTTC. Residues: CASSFSLATLSYEQYF.

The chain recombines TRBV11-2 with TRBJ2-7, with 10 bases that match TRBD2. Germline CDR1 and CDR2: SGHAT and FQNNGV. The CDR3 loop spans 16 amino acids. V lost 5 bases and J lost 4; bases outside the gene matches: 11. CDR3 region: CASSPFPSGGRYEQYF. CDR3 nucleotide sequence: TGTGCCAGCAGCCCTTTTCCTAGCGGGGGTAGGTACGAGCAGTACTTC. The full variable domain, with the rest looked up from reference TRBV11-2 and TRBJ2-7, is EAGVAQSPRYKIIEKRQSVAFWCNPISGHATLYWYQQILGQGPKLLIQFQNNGVVDDSQLPKDRFSAERLKGVDSTLKIQPAKLEDSAVYLCASSPFPSGGRYEQYFGPGTRLTVT.

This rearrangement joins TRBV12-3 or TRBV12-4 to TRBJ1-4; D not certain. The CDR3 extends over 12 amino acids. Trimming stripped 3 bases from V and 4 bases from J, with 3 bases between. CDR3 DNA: TGTGCCAGCAGTTTCGGTAATGAAAAACTGTTTTTT. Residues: CASSFGNEKLFF.

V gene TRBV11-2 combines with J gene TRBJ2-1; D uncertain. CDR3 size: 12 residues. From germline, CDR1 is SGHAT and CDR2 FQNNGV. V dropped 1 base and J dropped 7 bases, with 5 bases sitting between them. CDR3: CASSLGQNEQFF. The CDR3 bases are TGTGCCAGCAGCTTAGGGCAGAATGAGCAGTTCTTC.

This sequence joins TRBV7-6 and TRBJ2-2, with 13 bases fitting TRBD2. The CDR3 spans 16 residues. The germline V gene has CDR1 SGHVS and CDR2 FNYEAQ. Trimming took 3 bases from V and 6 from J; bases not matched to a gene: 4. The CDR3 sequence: CASSFGLAGAAGELFF. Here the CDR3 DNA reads TGTGCCAGCAGCTTCGGACTAGCGGGAGCTGCCGGGGAGCTGTTTTTT.